This T cell receptor (beta chain) was obtained from a study of CD8 T cells in ankylosing spondylitis. TCRdb reprocessed the 5' RACE reads via MiXCR and lists one record per CDR3 protein. The data show 250,000 or so distinct CDR3 sequences, approximately 11% seen once. In regard to this clonotype: Its matching antigen is unknown.

Trimming pared 3 bases from V and 5 bases from J, leaving 22 bases between. Germline V CDR1 and CDR2: SNHLY, FYNNEI. The CDR3 contains 17 residues. Whole-study findings and limits: Some motif variants had been reported before (in reactive arthritis synovial fluid and blood). Roughly 8 highly homologous variants made up a TCR beta motif, and this motif appeared characteristic of ankylosing spondylitis blood. Matched ankylosing spondylitis synovial fluid reportedly contained a significantly enriched population of disease-linked clones. Disease-linked clones were CD8+ and relatively rare in peripheral blood.

The sample consisted of blood, either unsorted or a sorted T cell fraction (not recorded which). This sequence was found in a male donor with ankylosing spondylitis or in good health (not recorded which). The rearrangement links TRBV2 to TRBJ2-5, with D perhaps matching TRBD1 (5 bases). Written as DNA, the CDR3 is TGTGCCAGCAGTGAGGTGATACCAGGGTCCTTGCAGGAGACCCAGTACTTC. Its protein is CASSEVIPGSLQETQYF.